The 29 T cell receptor beta chains below come from one sample, sequenced in a study of blood T cells in healthy people across ages. Then a second PCR, running about 6 to 11 cycles, was carried out with a sample-barcoded 5' primer and a J-beta primer mix. A single record per CDR3 protein comes from TCRdb applying MiXCR to the 5' RACE reads. The sample records hundreds of thousands of distinct CDR3 sequences, approximately 30% being singletons. The sample taken for sequencing was blood. All receptors derive from a woman older than 75 in good health.

This clonotype was found a few times. The J gene is TRBJ2-7, the V gene TRBV4-2; possibly TRBD1 or TRBD2 for D (5 bases each). From germline, CDR1 is LGHNA and CDR2 YNFKEQ. With 5 bases removed from V and 2 bases from J, the gap between germline ends came to 16 bases. This CDR3 comprises 15 residues. This CDR3 reads CASSVSLRDAYEQYF. The DNA of the CDR3 is TGTGCCAGCAGCGTTTCCCTCCGGGACGCCTACGAGCAGTACTTC.

A few counts support this clonotype. This chain joins TRBV5-1 and TRBJ1-1; no definite D call. Trimming removed 3 bases at V and 1 base at J, with 13 bases between. This CDR3 is built from 15 residues. The germline CDR1 and CDR2 sequences are SGHRS and YFSETQ. The chain's CDR3 is CASSSGRAPNTEAFF. The CDR3, as DNA: TGCGCCAGCAGCTCCGGTCGGGCCCCGAACACTGAAGCTTTCTTT.

A note on this clonotype: It may be a read error: a sequence one base away is much more abundant. DNA for the CDR3: TGTGCCAGCAGCGTGGGCGGGGGGGCCACCTACAATGAGCAGTACTTC. This translates into CASSVGGGATYNEQYF. The J gene is TRBJ2-7, the V gene TRBV9; 9 bases match TRBD2. J was trimmed by 7 bases and V by 2 bases; bases with no gene match: 13. The CDR3 runs 16 residues. Looked up from germline, CDR1 is SGDLS and CDR2 is YYNGEE.

The sample holds many counts of this clonotype. The chain is built from TRBV20-1 and TRBJ2-6; no reliable D call. The CDR3 has 14 residues. Per germline, CDR1 DFQATT and CDR2 SNEGSKA (reference sequence). Trimming removed 6 bases from V and 1 base from J, with 10 bases in between. The CDR3: CSALPVSGANVLTF. DNA for the CDR3: TGCAGTGCGCTCCCGGTATCTGGGGCCAACGTCCTGACTTTC.

As DNA, the CDR3 is TGCAGTGCGCCATACTACACAGATACGCAGTATTTT. Its protein is CSAPYYTDTQYF. The chain couples TRBV20-1 to TRBJ2-3; D uncertain. The CDR3 is made up of 12 amino acids. CDR1 is DFQATT and CDR2 is SNEGSKA in the germline V gene (reference sequence). V was shortened by 6 bases and J by 2 bases, with 9 bases between the two germline ends.

This clonotype was counted many times. The chain joins TRBV24-1 to TRBJ2-1, with unresolved D. Germline lookup yields CDR1 KGHDR and CDR2 SFDVKD. This CDR3 spans 12 amino acids. V lost 4 bases and J lost 9, with 9 bases in between. In nucleotides, the CDR3 is TGTGCCACCAGTGACCCCCCGAGTGAGCAGTTCTTC. It is translated as CATSDPPSEQFF.

V usage is TRBV5-1 and J usage is TRBJ2-5, with D perhaps TRBD2 (7 bases). Trimming shortened V by 0 bases and J by 5 bases, and 17 bases separated the two germline ends. Germline CDR1 and CDR2: SGHRS and YFSETQ. This CDR3 is built from 16 residues. CDR3 loop: CASSLEGGVTRETQYF. The DNA of the CDR3 is TGCGCCAGCAGCTTGGAGGGGGGGGTCACCCGGGAGACCCAGTACTTC.

The table lists this clonotype with many counts. This chain joins TRBV5-8 and TRBJ1-1, with D perhaps TRBD1 (5 bases). CDR1 is SGHTS and CDR2 is YDEGEE in the germline V gene. This CDR3 has 16 amino acids. V lost 3 bases and J 3 bases, leaving 18 bases between the germline ends. The CDR3 nucleotides are TGTGCCAGCAGCTCTGCCGGGGGGTTGTGGGACACTGAAGCTTTCTTT. Translating it yields CASSSAGGLWDTEAFF.

Regarding this clonotype: Given a much more abundant clone one base away, this may be a read error. The CDR3: CASSRGGAYYNEQFF. For the CDR3, the DNA is TGTGCCAGCAGTAGAGGAGGGGCATACTACAATGAGCAGTTCTTC. The V gene is TRBV25-1, the J gene TRBJ2-1, with D perhaps TRBD2 (6 bases). CDR1 is MGHDK, CDR2 SYGVNS, per germline. V was pared by 5 bases and J by 3 bases, with 14 bases between. The CDR3 spans 15 residues.

The chain is built from TRBV5-6 and TRBJ2-5; 8 bases fit TRBD1. V gave up 4 bases and J gave up 5 bases; unmatched junction bases: 10. CDR1 is SGHDT, CDR2 YYEEEE, per germline. The CDR3 is 15 amino acids. The CDR3 spells CASSGNRGKGETQYF. The CDR3 bases are TGTGCCAGCAGCGGCAACAGGGGGAAGGGGGAGACCCAGTACTTC.

This clonotype has more than one count but fewer than ten. This chain joins TRBV7-2 and TRBJ2-7, with 7 bases that match TRBD1. The CDR3 contains 15 residues. The germline V gene has CDR1 SGHTA and CDR2 FQGNSA. Unmatched junction bases numbered 7, after V lost 5 bases and J lost 0 bases. The CDR3 loop reads CASSPYRGISYEQYF. The CDR3 region has the DNA TGTGCCAGCAGCCCTTACAGGGGTATCTCCTACGAGCAGTACTTC. Supplemented by reference TRBV7-2 and TRBJ2-7, the full variable domain reads GAGVSQSPSNKVTEKGKDVELRCDPISGHTALYWYRQSLGQGLEFLIYFQGNSAPDKSGLPSDRFSAERTGGSVSTLTIQRTQQEDSAVYLCASSPYRGISYEQYFGPGTRLTVT.

The rearrangement joins TRBV18 to TRBJ2-2; D is unclear. The CDR3 has 15 amino acids. Germline V lookup: CDR1 KGHSH, CDR2 LQKENI. The V and J ends lost 2 bases and 5 bases respectively, with 12 bases between them. CDR3 in DNA: TGTGCCAGCTCACCAAGGCCCACGAGGACCGGGGAGCTGTTTTTT. Encoded protein: CASSPRPTRTGELFF. The full variable domain, completed using reference TRBV18 and TRBJ2-2, is NAGVMQNPRHLVRRRGQEARLRCSPMKGHSHVYWYRQLPEEGLKFMVYLQKENIIDESGMPKERFSAEFPKEGPSILRIQQVVRGDSAAYFCASSPRPTRTGELFFGEGSRLTVL.

The rearrangement joins TRBV20-1 to TRBJ2-1; D not certain. In germline, CDR1 is DFQATT, CDR2 SNEGSKA (reference sequence). This CDR3 spans 10 amino acids. The V gene lost 6 bases and the J gene lost 5 bases, with 5 bases spanning the gap. CDR3 amino acids: CSARHNEQFF. CDR3 coding DNA: TGCAGTGCCCGTCACAATGAGCAGTTCTTC.

The CDR3 spells CASSRDVANYGYTF. The CDR3 coding sequence is TGTGCCAGCAGCCGGGACGTGGCTAACTATGGCTACACCTTC. This chain uses TRBV6-5 with TRBJ1-2, with D possibly TRBD1 on 5 matching bases. There are 14 residues in the CDR3. Trimming cost V 6 bases and J 0 bases, with 11 bases left between them. The germline V gene encodes CDR1 MNHEY and CDR2 SVGAGI.

This clonotype was seen at least ten times. This chain uses TRBV7-9 with TRBJ2-1, with a tentative D call TRBD2 (7 bases). Trimming took 4 bases from V and 9 from J, leaving 16 bases between them. CDR3 length equals 14 residues. Germline V gives CDR1 SEHNR, CDR2 FQNEAQ (reference sequence). DNA for the CDR3: TGTGCCAGCAGCTCCACCGCGGCGGGGGCTGAGCAGTTCTTC. Its translation: CASSSTAAGAEQFF.

This rearrangement joins TRBV30 to TRBJ1-2; D unclear. V was trimmed by 3 bases and J by 5 bases, leaving 16 bases between them. Germline assignment: CDR1 GTSNPN and CDR2 SVGIG (reference sequence). This CDR3 is 14 amino acids long. In nucleotides, the CDR3 is TGTGCCTGGAGCCGTCTCGGAAAAATATATGGCTACACCTTC. Translating it yields CAWSRLGKIYGYTF.

On this clonotype: The junction departs from germline at one end; a sequencing error may be responsible. The chain recombines TRBV10-3 with TRBJ2-1; a possible D gene is TRBD1 (6 bases). Looked up from germline, CDR1 is ENHRY and CDR2 is SYGVKD. CDR3 length: 18 amino acids. Here the CDR3 reads CAISEWRTGTLSYNKQFF. The CDR3 DNA is TGTGCCATCAGTGAGTGGCGTACCGGGACACTTTCCTACAATAAGCAGTTCTTC.

V usage is TRBV6-6 and J usage is TRBJ1-2; D is uncertain. The V end lost 0 bases, the J end lost 3 bases, and 11 bases lay between the germline ends. Per the germline V gene, CDR1 is MNHNY and CDR2 is SVGAGI (reference sequence). This CDR3 is built from 15 residues. The CDR3 region is CASSYSQDFYYGYTF. CDR3 in DNA: TGTGCCAGCAGTTACTCGCAGGACTTTTACTATGGCTACACCTTC.

Note on this clonotype: Just one base apart from a much larger clone, this may be a read error. The chain employs TRBV6-1 and TRBJ1-1, with 12 bases fitting TRBD1. Per the germline V gene, CDR1 is MNHNS and CDR2 is SASEGT. CDR3 size: 18 residues. V trimming: 8 bases; J trimming: 4 bases; junction bases outside the gene matches: 17. Written as DNA, the CDR3 is TGTGCCAGCGGGTTCCTACACGGGACAGGGGGCAGGAGCACTGAAGCTTTCTTT. Protein product: CASGFLHGTGGRSTEAFF.

Notes on this clonotype: A single base separates this from a much larger clone, so it may be a read error. This chain uses TRBV27 with TRBJ2-1; weak D call: TRBD2 (5 bases). Trimming took off 9 bases at V and 6 bases at J, with 15 bases between the two ends. This CDR3 has 13 residues. CDR1 and CDR2 from the germline V gene are MNHEY and SMNVEV (reference sequence). The CDR3, as DNA: TGTGCCAGTGGGTTTCGGGCGGGCAATGAGCAGTTCTTC. It encodes CASGFRAGNEQFF.

CDR3 amino acids: CAISEQGGETQYF. The CDR3 DNA reads TGTGCCATCAGCGAACAGGGGGGAGAGACCCAGTACTTC. V gene TRBV6-6 combines with J gene TRBJ2-5, with TRBD1 matching over 8 bases. The germline V gene has CDR1 MNHNY and CDR2 SVGAGI (reference sequence). The CDR3 is 13 amino acids. V was pared by 10 bases and J by 4 bases, with 8 bases of the junction left unmatched.

This clonotype was detected a few times. The V and J genes are TRBV12-3 or TRBV12-4 and TRBJ1-2, with unresolved D. Trimming left V 3 bases short and J 4 bases short, with 6 bases between. The CDR3 consists of 12 residues. For the CDR3, the DNA is TGTGCCAGCAGTTTCTCCTCCTATGGCTACACCTTC. Its translation: CASSFSSYGYTF.

This clonotype was counted many times. This rearrangement joins TRBV2 to TRBJ2-7; D possibly matches TRBD1 or TRBD2 (6 bases each). CDR1 and CDR2 from the germline V gene are SNHLY and FYNNEI. Deletions cut 3 bases from V and 6 bases from J, with 15 bases between. The CDR3 contains 14 residues. The CDR3 DNA reads TGTGCCAGCAGTGACGGGGGCTGGTCAAGCGAGCAGTACTTC. Its protein is CASSDGGWSSEQYF.

At least ten counts were recorded for this clonotype. This chain uses TRBV5-1 with TRBJ2-7; tentatively, D is TRBD1 (6 bases). The CDR3 runs to 13 residues. From germline, CDR1 is SGHRS and CDR2 YFSETQ. Trimming removed 4 bases from V and 0 bases from J, with 8 bases in between. CDR3 DNA sequence: TGCGCCAGCAGCGACAGGCGCTCCTACGAGCAGTACTTC. It is translated as CASSDRRSYEQYF.

This clonotype has at least ten counts. The gene calls are TRBV9 and TRBJ2-3; D remains ambiguous. The CDR3 runs to 14 residues. Germline CDR1 and CDR2: SGDLS and YYNGEE. Deletions cut 1 base from V and 0 bases from J, with 6 bases between. This CDR3 reads CASSVLQSTDTQYF. The CDR3 coding sequence is TGTGCCAGCAGCGTACTCCAAAGCACAGATACGCAGTATTTT.

This clonotype has a handful of counts. A read error may be the cause here, since a much bigger clone is one base away. This chain joins TRBV24-1 and TRBJ2-5, with D perhaps matching TRBD1 or TRBD2 (6 bases each). V lost 3 bases and J 11 bases, leaving 24 bases between the germline ends. The germline CDR1 and CDR2 sequences are KGHDR and SFDVKD. The CDR3 is made up of 16 amino acids. The CDR3 loop is CATSDPTKDRRDEQYF. The CDR3 nucleotides read TGTGCCACCAGTGATCCGACCAAAGACAGGCGGGATGAGCAGTACTTC.

The CDR3: CASSPRSASGGLTDTQYF. The CDR3, as DNA: TGTGCCAGCTCACCACGCTCCGCTAGCGGGGGCCTAACAGATACGCAGTATTTT. The rearrangement joins TRBV18 to TRBJ2-3, with 10 nucleotides matching TRBD2. The CDR3 sequence is 18 residues long. Looked up from germline, CDR1 is KGHSH and CDR2 is LQKENI. V lost 1 base, J lost 3 bases, and 10 bases stayed unmatched.

This clonotype was counted only a few times. This chain joins TRBV2 and TRBJ2-1; the match to TRBD1 covers 10 bases. This CDR3 has 14 amino acids. V shed 7 bases, J shed 7 bases, and the junction held 7 bases outside the gene matches. CDR1 and CDR2 from the germline V gene are SNHLY and FYNNEI. DNA for the CDR3: TGTGCCAGCATTCTCCGGGACAGGGGAAATGAGCAGTTCTTC. Its protein product is CASILRDRGNEQFF. Looking up the rest from reference TRBV2 and TRBJ2-1 gives the full variable domain: EPEVTQTPSHQVTQMGQEVILRCVPISNHLYFYWYRQILGQKVEFLVSFYNNEISEKSEIFDDQFSVERPDGSNFTLKIRSTKLEDSAMYFCASILRDRGNEQFFGPGTRLTVL.

Note on this clonotype: One junction end does not reproduce the germline sequence, and a read error may be involved. The chain links TRBV28 to TRBJ2-7; D remains unclear. The CDR3 contains 12 residues. Germline CDR1 and CDR2: MDHEN and SYDVKM. The CDR3 region is CAGSPLLNEQYF. The CDR3 nucleotides are TGTGCCGGCAGTCCCCTTTTAAACGAGCAGTACTTC.